A single sample gave rise to the 28 T cell receptor beta chains below, sequenced in a study of T cells in Graves' hyperthyroidism and ophthalmopathy. Amplification of TCR beta CDR3 regions used RNA as the template. During a first-round RT-PCR of the TCR CDR3, the HTBI primer set was used. TCRdb re-derived calls from the multiplex PCR reads in MiXCR, one entry per CDR3 protein. The repertoire includes 500,000 to 750,000 distinct CDR3 sequences, more than 45% of them detected once, and around 8% sits in the top ten. Sequenced: peripheral blood or thyroid tissue (not recorded which). These receptors originate from a woman in her late teens or twenties with Graves' hyperthyroidism.

This clonotype was observed a few times. This chain joins TRBV4-1 and TRBJ1-5; maybe TRBD1 (6 bases). This CDR3 has 17 amino acids. The ends were cut back, 1 base at V and 0 bases at J, with 13 bases in the middle. Germline-derived CDR1 and CDR2 are MGHRA and YSYEKL. CDR3 DNA: TGCGCCAGCAGCCAAGTGTCAGGGGTCGATAGCAATCAGCCCCAGCATTTT. It is translated as CASSQVSGVDSNQPQHF.

CDR3 sequence reads: CSLGSGTGELFF. The CDR3 DNA sequence: TGCAGCTTGGGGAGCGGCACCGGGGAGCTGTTTTTT. J is TRBJ2-2 and V is TRBV29-1, with D possibly TRBD2 on 5 matching bases. Per germline, CDR1 SQVTM and CDR2 ANQGSEA. Trimming stripped 8 bases from V and 4 bases from J, with 11 bases between. The CDR3 extends over 12 amino acids.

The sample holds many counts of this clonotype. The J gene is TRBJ1-5, the V gene TRBV25-1; D gene ambiguous. The V end lost 2 bases, the J end lost 1 base, and 0 bases lay between the germline ends. From germline, CDR1 is MGHDK and CDR2 SYGVNS. CDR3 length: 12 residues. The CDR3 loop reads CASSESNQPQHF. CDR3 coding DNA: TGTGCCAGCAGTGAAAGCAATCAGCCCCAGCATTTT.

This clonotype has ten or more counts. The V call is TRBV20-1, the J call TRBJ2-5; TRBD1 aligns across 7 bases. CDR1 and CDR2 from the germline V gene are DFQATT and SNEGSKA (reference sequence). This CDR3 is built from 15 residues. The junction had 7 bases not matched to a gene; V was cut back by 2 bases and J by 1 base. CDR3 in DNA: TGCAGTGCTAGAAGCCGACAGGGACCCCAAGAGACCCAGTACTTC. Its protein is CSARSRQGPQETQYF.

About this clonotype itself: This could be a read error, since a much larger clone is one nucleotide away. The chain links TRBV20-1 to TRBJ1-5; D call uncertain. Germline CDR1 is DFQATT and CDR2 is SNEGSKA (reference sequence). The CDR3 runs 11 residues. CDR3 loop: CGARDSGPQHF. DNA for the CDR3: TGCGGTGCTAGAGACTCGGGGCCCCAGCATTTT.

At least ten counts were recorded for this clonotype. CDR3 DNA: TGCAGCGTCGAGGGACGAAACACCGGGGAGCTGTTTTTT. It specifies CSVEGRNTGELFF. The V call is TRBV29-1, the J call TRBJ2-2, with D possibly called TRBD1 or TRBD2 (5 bases each). CDR3 length: 13 residues. CDR1 and CDR2 (germline): SQVTM, ANQGSEA. The germline V and J ends were trimmed by 6 bases and 2 bases, with 10 bases remaining between them.

The table lists this clonotype with a few counts. Relative to the germline gene, one junction end is altered; a read error may explain this. V is TRBV6-5 and J is TRBJ2-7; D is possibly TRBD1 or TRBD2 (6 bases each). Germline V lookup: CDR1 MNHEY, CDR2 SVGAGI. This CDR3 contains 14 residues. The CDR3 spells CSSGGGPDLNEQYF. The CDR3 region has the DNA TGCTCCTCCGGGGGCGGCCCGGACCTCAACGAGCAGTACTTC.

This clonotype occurred many times. This chain links TRBV10-3 with TRBJ2-3; 10 nucleotides agree with TRBD1. V was pared by 3 bases and J by 3 bases, with 9 bases of the junction left unmatched. The germline CDR1 and CDR2 sequences are ENHRY and SYGVKD. The CDR3 has 17 residues. CDR3 sequence reads: CAISDSTGQGLTDTQYF. The CDR3 nucleotides are TGTGCCATCAGTGACTCCACGGGACAGGGGTTGACAGATACGCAGTATTTT.

This chain links TRBV29-1 with TRBJ1-1, with 10 bases fitting TRBD1. Germline loops: CDR1 SQVTM, CDR2 ANQGSEA. CDR3 length: 12 residues. The CDR3 sequence: CTSRTGGTEAFF. The CDR3 DNA reads as TGCACCAGCAGGACAGGGGGCACTGAAGCTTTCTTT.

This clonotype has only a few counts. J is TRBJ2-5 and V is TRBV30; perhaps TRBD1 as D (5 bases). V shed 3 bases and J shed 4 bases, with 15 bases lying between them. Per germline, CDR1 GTSNPN and CDR2 SVGIG (reference sequence). The CDR3 spans 14 residues. CDR3 region: CAWSKQGDLETQYF. CDR3 in DNA: TGTGCCTGGAGCAAACAAGGGGATTTAGAGACCCAGTACTTC. Variable domain in full (rest from reference TRBV30 and TRBJ2-5): SQTIHQWPATLVQPVGSPLSLECTVEGTSNPNLYWYRQAAGRGLQLLFYSVGIGQISSEVPQNLSASRPQDRQFILSSKKLLLSDSGFYLCAWSKQGDLETQYFGPGTRLLVL.

This clonotype was recorded many times. This chain uses TRBV5-5 with TRBJ2-7, with 8 bases that match TRBD1. The CDR3 is 14 amino acids. Germline loops: CDR1 SGHKS, CDR2 YYEKEE (reference sequence). J gave up 3 bases and V 3 bases, and 5 bases lay outside the gene matches. The CDR3 is CASSSRQGLYEQYF. For the CDR3, the DNA is TGTGCCAGCAGCTCGAGACAGGGGCTCTACGAGCAGTACTTC.

This CDR3 reads CASTVGDGYTF. Here the CDR3 DNA reads TGTGCCAGCACCGTCGGGGATGGCTACACCTTC. The V call is TRBV13, the J call TRBJ1-2; no clear D. The CDR3 totals 11 residues. Germline CDR1 PRHDT, CDR2 FYEKMQ (reference sequence). Trimming removed 7 bases at V and 6 bases at J, with 9 bases between.

On this clonotype itself: Since a much larger clone is just one base distant, this may be a read error. The chain has TRBV5-1 and TRBJ2-2; perhaps TRBD2 as D (5 bases). CDR1 and CDR2 (germline): SGHRS, YFSETQ. The CDR3 spans 11 residues. V lost 6 bases and J 13 bases, leaving 13 bases between the germline ends. CDR3 region: CASTPNRGLFF. CDR3 coding DNA: TGCGCCAGCACCCCTAACCGGGGGCTGTTTTTT.

CDR3 in DNA: TGTGCCAGCAGTCAATCACCGGGACAGGGGAACGAGCAGTACTTC. Encoded protein: CASSQSPGQGNEQYF. V gene TRBV6-1 combines with J gene TRBJ2-7; 10 nucleotides align to TRBD1. V dropped 5 bases and J dropped 5; count of bases not matched to a gene: 9. The CDR3 spans 15 residues. CDR1 is MNHNS and CDR2 is SASEGT in the germline V gene.

This clonotype was found once. The genes are TRBV7-2 and TRBJ1-5; D is undetermined. The germline V gene encodes CDR1 SGHTA and CDR2 FQGNSA. V was trimmed by 1 base and J by 0 bases, leaving 10 bases between them. The CDR3 totals 16 residues. DNA of the CDR3: TGTGCCAGCAGCTTAGGGAGCGGCAGTAGCAATCAGCCCCAGCATTTT. It codes for CASSLGSGSSNQPQHF.

The rearrangement joins TRBV11-2 to TRBJ1-2, with D uncertain. CDR3 length: 16 amino acids. V was pared by 7 bases and J by 5 bases, with 23 bases between. Germline-derived CDR1 and CDR2 are SGHAT and FQNNGV. DNA of the CDR3: TGTGCCAGCAATCAATTTAGACGGGAGAAACTATATGGCTACACCTTC. It codes for CASNQFRREKLYGYTF. Full variable domain (outside the CDR3, taken from reference TRBV11-2 and TRBJ1-2): EAGVAQSPRYKIIEKRQSVAFWCNPISGHATLYWYQQILGQGPKLLIQFQNNGVVDDSQLPKDRFSAERLKGVDSTLKIQPAKLEDSAVYLCASNQFRREKLYGYTFGSGTRLTVV.

The chain is built from TRBV12-3 or TRBV12-4 and TRBJ2-7; 8 nucleotides agree with TRBD2. Unmatched junction bases numbered 10, after V lost 5 bases and J lost 7 bases. The CDR3 consists of 14 residues. In DNA form, the CDR3 reads TGTGCCAGCAGTGATAGCGGGATCTACAATGAGCAGTACTTC. Its protein product is CASSDSGIYNEQYF.

In regard to this clonotype: A read error may be the cause here, since a much bigger clone is one base away. This sequence joins TRBV7-9 and TRBJ2-2, with D possibly called TRBD1 or TRBD2 (6 bases each). This CDR3 region has 15 residues. The V gene's germline CDR1 is SEHNR and CDR2 FQNEAQ (reference sequence). This CDR3 is CATLGGGPNAGELFF. For the CDR3, the DNA is TGTGCCACCCTGGGGGGCGGACCGAACGCCGGGGAGCTGTTTTTT.

This chain joins TRBV7-2 and TRBJ1-4, with 7 bases identical to TRBD1. CDR1 is SGHTA, CDR2 FQGNSA, per germline. CDR3 length equals 15 residues. Trimming removed 1 base from V and 10 bases from J; junction bases left unmatched: 9. In nucleotides, the CDR3 is TGTGCCAGCAGCTTAGTTGGGACAGCCTCTGGAAAACTGTTTTTT. Protein product: CASSLVGTASGKLFF. Filled out from reference TRBV7-2 and TRBJ1-4, the complete variable domain reads GAGVSQSPSNKVTEKGKDVELRCDPISGHTALYWYRQSLGQGLEFLIYFQGNSAPDKSGLPSDRFSAERTGGSVSTLTIQRTQQEDSAVYLCASSLVGTASGKLFFGSGTQLSVL.

This clonotype was found many times. The V and J genes are TRBV12-3 or TRBV12-4 and TRBJ2-7; D unclear. This CDR3 comprises 11 residues. Trimming took off 6 bases at V and 9 bases at J, with 12 bases between the two ends. The CDR3, as DNA: TGTGCCAGCAGATCCTTTGGGTCGCAGTACTTC. Protein sequence: CASRSFGSQYF.

The CDR3 sequence is CSVSEAGEQPQHF. In DNA, the CDR3 is TGCAGCGTGTCCGAAGCGGGAGAGCAGCCCCAGCATTTT. The chain is built from TRBV29-1 and TRBJ1-5; D uncertain. The V end was cut by 6 bases, the J end by 7 bases, with 16 bases between. This CDR3 region has 13 residues. CDR1 SQVTM and CDR2 ANQGSEA come from the germline V gene.

Of note for this clonotype: An end of the junction does not agree with germline; a read error may underlie this. This sequence joins TRBV11-2 and TRBJ1-1, with TRBD1 identical over 7 bases. The CDR3 is 13 amino acids. CDR1 and CDR2 from the germline V gene are SGHAT and FQNNGV. CDR3 region: CAGRTGVRTEAFF. The CDR3 DNA reads as TGTGCCGGCAGAACAGGGGTTAGGACTGAAGCTTTCTTT.

The chain joins TRBV7-2 to TRBJ1-5, with TRBD1 matching over 7 bases. This CDR3 is 16 amino acids long. Germline lookup yields CDR1 SGHTA and CDR2 FQGNSA. J was trimmed by 0 bases and V by 5 bases; bases with no gene match: 7. DNA of the CDR3: TGTGCCAGCAGCCAGGCGGGACAGTTTAGCAATCAGCCCCAGCATTTT. Translated, it gives CASSQAGQFSNQPQHF.

This clonotype was seen at least ten times. This chain connects TRBV2 to TRBJ2-7, with TRBD2 as a possible D gene (5 bases). The CDR3 covers 15 residues. V dropped 1 base and J dropped 1 base, with 11 bases sitting between them. From germline, CDR1 is SNHLY and CDR2 FYNNEI. The CDR3 loop reads CASSEDLAYSYEQYF. CDR3 coding DNA: TGTGCCAGCAGTGAAGACCTAGCTTATTCCTACGAGCAGTACTTC.

The sample holds many counts of this clonotype. The genes are TRBV9 and TRBJ1-3; 7 bases are a match to TRBD1. CDR3 length: 15 amino acids. The junction had 5 bases not matched to a gene; V was cut back by 2 bases and J by 3 bases. Germline V gene data show CDR1 as SGDLS and CDR2 as YYNGEE. Here the CDR3 DNA reads TGTGCCAGCAGCGTCGGGACAGTTGGTGGAAACACCATATATTTT. It specifies CASSVGTVGGNTIYF.

This chain uses TRBV15 with TRBJ1-4; D is uncertain. Trimming pared 6 bases from V and 2 bases from J, leaving 19 bases between. The CDR3 sequence is 17 residues long. Per the germline V gene, CDR1 is LNHNV and CDR2 is YYDKDF (reference sequence). CDR3 loop: CATRIDSYQETNEKLFF. CDR3 in DNA: TGTGCCACCAGAATTGACTCGTACCAAGAGACTAATGAAAAACTGTTTTTT.

This clonotype was seen repeatedly, ten times or more. This chain joins TRBV7-2 and TRBJ2-5, with TRBD1 identical over 9 bases. The CDR3 loop spans 15 amino acids. With V trimmed by 4 bases and J by 4 bases, 7 bases remained unmatched. Germline V gene data show CDR1 as SGHTA and CDR2 as FQGNSA. The chain's CDR3 is CASSWGQGQGETQYF. CDR3 DNA: TGTGCCAGCAGCTGGGGCCAGGGACAGGGAGAGACCCAGTACTTC.

To note about this clonotype: Possible read error: a much larger clone is one base away. The chain is built from TRBV11-3 and TRBJ1-1; D not certain. Trimming shortened V by 6 bases and J by 3 bases, and 11 bases separated the two germline ends. The CDR3 consists of 13 residues. Germline CDR1 SGHNT, CDR2 YENEEA. This CDR3 reads CASSLKMDTEAFF. In DNA form, the CDR3 reads TGTGCCAGCAGTCTCAAAATGGACACTGAAGCTTTCTTT.